This T cell receptor (beta chain) comes out of a study of chemoradiotherapy in HPV16-positive cancers. Study results and limitations: Only a couple of HPV16-positive patients supplied the functional HPV-specificity definition. For HPV16-positive patients, expanding HPV-responsive T cells associated with longer recurrence-free survival. Candidate HPV-specific clones and E7-related TCR motifs grew in tumor during treatment.

A few counts support this clone. Its antigen is not identified. Repertoires were sampled repeatedly during chemoradiotherapy. Per germline, CDR1 SQVTM and CDR2 ANQGSEA. Trimming took 2 bases from V and 3 from J, leaving 7 bases between them. The CDR3 contains 13 residues. The repertoire was sequenced with immunoSEQ multiplex PCR; TCRdb's copy has only in-frame clones and lacks some. The data show around 15,000 clones, 55% to 75% seen once. The V gene is TRBV29-1, the J gene TRBJ2-2; D remains ambiguous. This TCR derives from a human donor with HPV-associated anogenital cancer. The specimen was collected from a patient who underwent chemoradiotherapy. DNA of the CDR3: TGCAGCGTTGAAAAGGCGCACACCGGGGAGCTGTTTTTT. Its protein product is CSVEKAHTGELFF.